The 24 T cell receptor beta chains below were found in one sample sequenced in a study of blood T cell repertoires in COVID-19. The method was immunoSEQ multiplex PCR; TCRdb's version includes in-frame clones alone and lacks a portion of them. Of 200,000 to 250,000 clones listed, about 85% are singletons. The sample taken for sequencing was peripheral blood. The receptors were sampled from a woman of 80 years or more with active or convalescent COVID-19.

The chain carries TRBV9 and TRBJ1-3, with 8 bases lining up with TRBD1. V was clipped by 4 bases and J by 1 base; unmatched bases: 4. Germline V lookup: CDR1 SGDLS, CDR2 YYNGEE. The length of the CDR3 is 15 residues. The CDR3 DNA reads TGTGCCAGCAGCCCAAGGACAGGGTCTGGAAACACCATATATTTT. As protein: CASSPRTGSGNTIYF.

The V call is TRBV5-1, the J call TRBJ2-7; D possibly corresponds to TRBD1 (6 bases). The CDR3 is 14 amino acids. V lost 1 base, J lost 5 bases, and 13 bases lay in between. Germline V gene sequence: CDR1 SGHRS, CDR2 YFSETQ. The CDR3 DNA is TGCGCCAGCAGCTTGTCCCGACAGGACCACGAGCAGTACTTC. Its protein is CASSLSRQDHEQYF.

This chain connects TRBV24-1 to TRBJ1-5, with D possibly TRBD1 on 6 matching bases. The CDR3 runs 13 residues. V lost 5 bases to trimming and J lost 6 bases, with 10 bases between them. The V gene's germline CDR1 is KGHDR and CDR2 SFDVKD. The CDR3: CATSGRGFQPQHF. The CDR3 DNA sequence: TGTGCCACCAGTGGCAGGGGTTTTCAGCCCCAGCATTTT.

This clone was detected once. This chain joins TRBV10-3 and TRBJ1-5; 10 nucleotides align to TRBD1. The CDR3 consists of 14 residues. Germline assignment: CDR1 ENHRY and CDR2 SYGVKD. V was clipped by 6 bases and J by 5 bases; unmatched bases: 4. Here the CDR3 DNA reads TGTGCCATCAGAGGACAGGGGGGAGATCAGCCCCAGCATTTT. Its translation is CAIRGQGGDQPQHF.

Turning to this clone: At one of its ends the junction is not consistent with the germline gene, which may arise from a read error. The chain carries TRBV6-2 or TRBV6-3 and TRBJ1-5; D is possibly TRBD1 (5 bases). The CDR3 covers 16 residues. Germline CDR1 reads MNHEY; CDR2 reads SVGEGT. CDR3 loop: CASSNSGTGGIQPQHF. CDR3 DNA: TGTGCCAGCAGTAACTCCGGGACCGGGGGAATTCAGCCCCAGCATTTT.

The genes are TRBV6-5 and TRBJ2-3; the D is unclear. CDR3 length: 11 residues. The V and J ends lost 4 bases and 4 bases respectively, with 3 bases between them. Germline CDR1 and CDR2: MNHEY and SVGAGI. Here the CDR3 reads CASSLADTQYF. CDR3 sequence (DNA): TGTGCCAGCAGTTTAGCAGATACGCAGTATTTT.

The rearrangement links TRBV18 to TRBJ1-2; 9 nucleotides line up with TRBD1. V lost 2 bases to trimming and J lost 2 bases; unmatched junction nucleotides: 6. Germline lookup yields CDR1 KGHSH and CDR2 LQKENI. The length of the CDR3 is 16 residues. The CDR3, as DNA: TGTGCCAGCTCACCAAGGACAGGGGAAGGCAACTATGGCTACACCTTC. The encoded protein is CASSPRTGEGNYGYTF.

With respect to this clone: This specimen includes other DNA sequences encoding the same CDR3. This chain uses TRBV6-5 with TRBJ2-7, with D perhaps matching TRBD2 (6 bases). The germline V gene encodes CDR1 MNHEY and CDR2 SVGAGI. V gave up 5 bases and J gave up 2 bases, with 13 bases separating them. The CDR3 has 14 amino acids. CDR3 residues: CASSQRGGTYEQYF. CDR3 DNA: TGTGCCAGCAGTCAACGTGGGGGGACCTACGAGCAGTACTTC.

This clone was recorded only once. The chain links TRBV5-5 to TRBJ1-5, with D possibly TRBD1 on 6 matching bases. Germline CDR1 reads SGHKS; CDR2 reads YYEKEE (reference sequence). The CDR3 totals 15 residues. V lost 4 bases to trimming and J lost 11 bases, with 22 bases between them. CDR3 coding DNA: TGTGCCAGCAGCCGGGACACGACAGTCTCTAAGGCCCAGCATTTT. Translated, it gives CASSRDTTVSKAQHF.

CDR3 amino acids: CAWEYSGTGGFASSYNSPLHF. The CDR3 nucleotides are TGTGCCTGGGAATATTCCGGGACAGGGGGTTTCGCTAGCTCCTATAATTCACCCCTCCACTTT. This chain links TRBV30 with TRBJ1-6; 11 bases are shared with TRBD1. Germline loops: CDR1 GTSNPN, CDR2 SVGIG (reference sequence). The CDR3 extends over 21 amino acids. V shed 5 bases, J shed 0 bases, and the junction held 18 bases outside the gene matches.

The chain couples TRBV6-2 or TRBV6-3 to TRBJ2-4; 8 bases map to TRBD2. Per germline, CDR1 MNHEY and CDR2 SVGEGT. The CDR3 has 15 residues. Trimming at V came to 5 bases and at J to 9 bases, leaving 12 bases not matched to a gene. The CDR3 loop is CASSPAGEGSVIQYF. CDR3 nucleotides: TGTGCCAGCAGTCCAGCGGGAGAGGGGTCCGTCATTCAGTACTTC.

The sample holds a few counts of this clone. This sequence joins TRBV4-1 and TRBJ1-2; 7 bases line up with TRBD1. This CDR3 has 16 residues. Per germline, CDR1 MGHRA and CDR2 YSYEKL. The junction had 6 bases not matched to a gene; V was cut back by 0 bases and J by 2 bases. CDR3 sequence: CASSQEFSDRNYGYTF. For the CDR3, the DNA is TGCGCCAGCAGCCAAGAATTTTCGGACAGGAACTATGGCTACACCTTC.

The rearrangement joins TRBV7-2 to TRBJ2-4; TRBD1 matches 7 bases. The trim removed 5 bases at V and 0 bases at J, leaving 7 bases unmatched. The CDR3 has 16 amino acids. The germline CDR1 and CDR2 sequences are SGHTA and FQGNSA. The CDR3 spells CASSTTGELAKNIQYF. In nucleotides, the CDR3 is TGTGCCAGCAGCACTACAGGGGAACTAGCCAAAAACATTCAGTACTTC.

The chain links TRBV7-9 to TRBJ2-7; maybe TRBD2 (6 bases). Trimming took 0 bases from V and 5 from J, leaving 8 bases between them. This CDR3 contains 13 residues. Germline V gives CDR1 SEHNR, CDR2 FQNEAQ (reference sequence). CDR3 sequence: CASSLAGGHEQYF. In DNA, the CDR3 is TGTGCCAGCAGCTTAGCGGGAGGACACGAGCAGTACTTC.

The CDR3 sequence is CASSWGTGQETQYF. For the CDR3, the DNA is TGCGCCAGCAGCTGGGGGACAGGGCAAGAGACCCAGTACTTC. V usage is TRBV5-1 and J usage is TRBJ2-5, with TRBD1 matching 9 bases. V lost 3 bases and J lost 2; bases outside the gene matches: 2. The CDR3 loop spans 14 amino acids. CDR1 SGHRS and CDR2 YFSETQ come from the germline V gene.

Only one count was recorded for this clone. The CDR3 sequence is CASSSTGTSNQPQHF. DNA for the CDR3: TGTGCCAGCAGCTCGACAGGGACTAGCAATCAGCCCCAGCATTTT. The rearrangement uses TRBV6-6 and TRBJ1-5; TRBD1 agrees at 7 bases. Trimming at V came to 6 bases and at J to 0 bases, leaving 5 bases not matched to a gene. Germline V gives CDR1 MNHNY, CDR2 SVGAGI (reference sequence). The CDR3 runs to 15 residues.

This clone was found many times. The chain links TRBV14 to TRBJ2-5, with 7 bases lining up with TRBD2. The CDR3 runs to 12 residues. V was clipped by 10 bases and J by 1 base; unmatched bases: 3. Looked up from germline, CDR1 is SGHDN and CDR2 is FVKESK. The CDR3 reads CATRGVQETQYF. The CDR3 DNA is TGTGCCACTCGGGGGGTCCAAGAGACCCAGTACTTC.

The J gene is TRBJ2-3, the V gene TRBV25-1; TRBD2 matches 9 bases. Looked up from germline, CDR1 is MGHDK and CDR2 is SYGVNS. V shed 8 bases, J shed 5 bases, and the junction held 8 bases outside the gene matches. The CDR3 is 14 amino acids. As DNA, the CDR3 is TGTGCCAGCGGGGCGGGGGGGCCTGGAGATACGCAGTATTTT. Its translation is CASGAGGPGDTQYF.

The V and J genes are TRBV9 and TRBJ2-7; D gene ambiguous. This CDR3 has 14 residues. In germline, CDR1 is SGDLS, CDR2 YYNGEE. V was trimmed by 2 bases and J by 1 base, leaving 10 bases between them. For the CDR3, the DNA is TGTGCCAGCAGCGTGGCTGGCCAATCCTACGAGCAGTACTTC. This encodes CASSVAGQSYEQYF.

The chain links TRBV6-5 to TRBJ1-2; D gene uncertain. V dropped 10 bases and J dropped 4 bases, with 13 bases sitting between them. The CDR3 runs to 12 residues. CDR1 and CDR2 from the germline V gene are MNHEY and SVGAGI. The CDR3 spells CANYQVSYGYTF. The CDR3 DNA sequence: TGTGCCAATTACCAGGTGTCCTATGGCTACACCTTC.

V usage is TRBV18 and J usage is TRBJ2-7, with D perhaps matching TRBD2 (6 bases). This CDR3 is built from 13 residues. Germline V gives CDR1 KGHSH, CDR2 LQKENI. The V end lost 4 bases, the J end lost 5 bases, and 12 bases lay between the germline ends. Here the CDR3 reads CASSRSRGNEQYF. CDR3 bases: TGTGCCAGCTCACGGTCGCGGGGAAACGAGCAGTACTTC.

CDR3 coding DNA: TGTGCCAGCAACCTGGGGGCCTCACCCCTCCACTTT. It encodes CASNLGASPLHF. The chain has TRBV2 and TRBJ1-6; weak D call: TRBD1 (6 bases). V was shortened by 7 bases and J by 10 bases, with 11 bases between the two germline ends. Germline CDR1 SNHLY, CDR2 FYNNEI. The CDR3 contains 12 residues.

The chain recombines TRBV9 with TRBJ2-5; D is uncertain. This CDR3 spans 13 amino acids. V was shortened by 0 bases and J by 5 bases, with 8 bases between the two germline ends. Germline CDR1 and CDR2: SGDLS and YYNGEE. CDR3: CASSVAGRETQYF. CDR3 bases: TGTGCCAGCAGCGTAGCAGGTCGGGAGACCCAGTACTTC. Filled out from reference TRBV9 and TRBJ2-5, the complete variable domain reads DSGVTQTPKHLITATGQRVTLRCSPRSGDLSVYWYQQSLDQGLQFLIQYYNGEERAKGNILERFSAQQFPDLHSELNLSSLELGDSALYFCASSVAGRETQYFGPGTRLLVL.

The chain has TRBV5-6 and TRBJ2-5, with a possible D match to TRBD2 (7 bases). V dropped 6 bases and J dropped 6 bases, with 24 bases sitting between them. Germline lookup yields CDR1 SGHDT and CDR2 YYEEEE. The CDR3 is 16 residues long. CDR3 coding DNA: TGTGCCAGCACGCACAAAAGGGGGGGCGCGGGAAAGACCCAGTACTTC. It is translated as CASTHKRGGAGKTQYF.